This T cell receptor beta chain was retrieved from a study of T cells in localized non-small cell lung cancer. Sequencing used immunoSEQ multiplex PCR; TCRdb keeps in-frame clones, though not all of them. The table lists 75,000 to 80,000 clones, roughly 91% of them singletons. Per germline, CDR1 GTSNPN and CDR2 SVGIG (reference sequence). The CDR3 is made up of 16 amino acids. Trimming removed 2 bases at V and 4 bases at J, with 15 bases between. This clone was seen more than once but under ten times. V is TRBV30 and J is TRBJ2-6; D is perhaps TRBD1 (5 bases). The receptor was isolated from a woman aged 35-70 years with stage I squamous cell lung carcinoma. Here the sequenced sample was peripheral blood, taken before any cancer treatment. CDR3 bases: TGTGCCTGGAGTATTACAGGAACTTCGGGGGCCAACGTCCTGACTTTC. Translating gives CAWSITGTSGANVLTF.